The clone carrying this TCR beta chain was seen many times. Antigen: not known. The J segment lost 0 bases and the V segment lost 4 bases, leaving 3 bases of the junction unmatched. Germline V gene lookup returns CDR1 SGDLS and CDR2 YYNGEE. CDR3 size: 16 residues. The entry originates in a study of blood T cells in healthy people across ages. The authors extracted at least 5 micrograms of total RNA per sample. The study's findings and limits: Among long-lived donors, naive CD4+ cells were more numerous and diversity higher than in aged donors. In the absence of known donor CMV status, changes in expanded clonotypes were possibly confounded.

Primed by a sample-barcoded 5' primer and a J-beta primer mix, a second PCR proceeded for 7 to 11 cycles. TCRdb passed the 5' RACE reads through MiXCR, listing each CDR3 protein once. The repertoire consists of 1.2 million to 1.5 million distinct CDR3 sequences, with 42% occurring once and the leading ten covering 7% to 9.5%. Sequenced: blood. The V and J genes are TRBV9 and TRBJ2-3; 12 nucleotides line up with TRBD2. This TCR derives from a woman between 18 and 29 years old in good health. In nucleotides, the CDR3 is TGTGCCAGCAGCCCTACTAGCGGGGGGAGCACAGATACGCAGTATTTT. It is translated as CASSPTSGGSTDTQYF.